The present T cell receptor (beta chain) was sequenced within a study of shared clonotypes between healthy human individuals. Here immunoSEQ multiplex PCR was the method, and the copy in TCRdb shows in-frame clones only, minus some. The profile shows around 530,000 clones, roughly four fifths of them singletons. Points on this clone: The antigen remains unidentified.

Overall study findings and caveats: Blood alone was sampled, and tissue repertoires likely differ. Among donors, sharing of clonotypes was expected to be affected by sequencing depth.

Unsorted samples relied on about 90 million PBMCs, which served as the source of genomic DNA. The length of the CDR3 is 14 residues. The V gene end was trimmed by 0 bases and the J gene end by 3 bases; junction bases not matched to a gene: 2. Germline values: CDR1 SGHRS, CDR2 YFSETQ. The sequenced sample consisted of PBMCs. The chain uses TRBV5-1 and TRBJ2-7; 8 bases align to TRBD1. This TCR derives from a middle-aged woman in good health. Some clones in this sample may be carry-over from other donors' samples. The CDR3 sequence is CASSLDGQGYEQYF. The CDR3 DNA sequence: TGCGCCAGCAGCTTGGACGGACAGGGCTACGAGCAGTACTTC.